These 30 T cell receptor beta chains came from one sample sequenced in a study of OX40 agonist ivuxolimab in advanced cancers. Here immunoSEQ multiplex PCR was the method, and the copy in TCRdb shows in-frame clones only, minus some. The profile shows 65,000 to 95,000 clones, about four fifths of them singletons. The input for sequencing was CD4+ or CD8+ T cells sorted from blood, taken in a trial of the OX40 agonist ivuxolimab. The receptors originated from an adult with an advanced solid tumor such as melanoma, head and neck, liver or kidney cancer.

The chain employs TRBV7-2 and TRBJ2-1; 9 bases match TRBD2. CDR1 is SGHTA, CDR2 FQGNSA, per germline. The V segment lost 3 bases and the J segment 6 bases; nucleotides outside the gene matches: 6. The CDR3 is 15 amino acids. The CDR3 coding sequence is TGTGCCAGCAGCTTCCCAGGAGCGGGAGGCAATGAGCAGTTCTTC. Translation: CASSFPGAGGNEQFF. The whole variable domain, remainder taken from reference TRBV7-2 and TRBJ2-1, is GAGVSQSPSNKVTEKGKDVELRCDPISGHTALYWYRQSLGQGLEFLIYFQGNSAPDKSGLPSDRFSAERTGGSVSTLTIQRTQQEDSAVYLCASSFPGAGGNEQFFGPGTRLTVL.

Comments on this clone: This specimen includes other DNA sequences encoding the same CDR3. The chain combines TRBV5-1 with TRBJ1-4, with 9 bases lining up with TRBD1. Trimming cost V 2 bases and J 2 bases; bases outside gene matches: 1. Germline CDR1 reads SGHRS; CDR2 reads YFSETQ. CDR3 length: 15 residues. CDR3 loop: CASSLQGATNEKLFF. The CDR3 DNA reads as TGCGCCAGCAGCTTACAGGGGGCGACTAATGAAAAACTGTTTTTT. Full variable domain (missing parts from reference TRBV5-1 and TRBJ1-4): KAGVTQTPRYLIKTRGQQVTLSCSPISGHRSVSWYQQTPGQGLQFLFEYFSETQRNKGNFPGRFSGRQFSNSRSEMNVSTLELGDSALYLCASSLQGATNEKLFFGSGTQLSVL.

This clone is a singleton in its sample. The genes are TRBV5-4 and TRBJ2-7; 9 positions match TRBD1. V was pared by 4 bases and J by 4 bases, with 3 bases of the junction left unmatched. CDR1 and CDR2 (germline): SGHNT, YYREEE (reference sequence). This CDR3 comprises 13 residues. Written as DNA, the CDR3 is TGTGCCAGCAGCAACAGGGGGCCTTACGAGCAGTACTTC. This sequence encodes CASSNRGPYEQYF.

V is TRBV6-5 and J is TRBJ1-2, with a weak D call TRBD1 (6 bases). The V gene's germline CDR1 is MNHEY and CDR2 SVGAGI. The V end lost 6 bases, the J end lost 0 bases, and 11 bases lay between the germline ends. The CDR3 sequence is 14 residues long. CDR3 protein: CASRKTGTNYGYTF. In DNA form, the CDR3 reads TGTGCCAGCAGGAAGACAGGAACTAACTATGGCTACACCTTC.

The rearrangement joins TRBV28 to TRBJ1-2; possibly TRBD1 for D (5 bases). V was pared by 7 bases and J by 1 base, with 16 bases between. The CDR3 runs 15 residues. CDR1 and CDR2 from the germline V gene are MDHEN and SYDVKM. CDR3 coding DNA: TGTGCCAGCACCGAAGGAGGGGAGGGTAACTATGGCTACACCTTC. Its translation is CASTEGGEGNYGYTF.

The chain links TRBV20-1 to TRBJ1-1, with 9 positions matching TRBD1. Germline CDR1 is DFQATT and CDR2 is SNEGSKA (reference sequence). The V gene end was trimmed by 5 bases and the J gene end by 11 bases; junction bases not matched to a gene: 6. CDR3 length: 11 amino acids. The CDR3 DNA reads TGCAGTGCTGATTGGACAGGGGAGGCTTTCTTT. It codes for CSADWTGEAFF.

The chain recombines TRBV14 with TRBJ2-1, with 8 bases lining up with TRBD2. V gave up 4 bases and J gave up 9 bases; unmatched junction bases: 5. The CDR3 consists of 13 residues. Germline CDR1 and CDR2: SGHDN and FVKESK. The CDR3 is CASSRNSGVEQFF. The CDR3 region has the DNA TGTGCCAGCAGCCGTAATAGCGGGGTTGAGCAGTTCTTC.

The chain uses TRBV7-2 and TRBJ1-6; TRBD1 might be the D (5 bases). This CDR3 spans 15 amino acids. Germline V gives CDR1 SGHTA, CDR2 FQGNSA. V was shortened by 6 bases and J by 6 bases, with 15 bases between the two germline ends. The CDR3 here is CASRGGGALNSPLHF. CDR3 nucleotides: TGTGCCAGCAGGGGAGGAGGGGCGCTTAATTCACCCCTCCACTTT.

The J gene is TRBJ2-6, the V gene TRBV27; no firm D call. Germline V lookup: CDR1 MNHEY, CDR2 SMNVEV (reference sequence). Trimming removed 2 bases from V and 4 bases from J, with 6 bases in between. This CDR3 has 14 amino acids. CDR3 nucleotide sequence: TGTGCCAGCAGTTTACGGGCCGGGGCCAACGTCCTGACTTTC. Its protein product is CASSLRAGANVLTF.

The chain employs TRBV6-1 and TRBJ2-3, with D possibly matching TRBD2 (5 bases). Germline CDR1 reads MNHNS; CDR2 reads SASEGT. V was shortened by 1 base and J by 4 bases, with 18 bases between the two germline ends. The CDR3 contains 17 residues. The CDR3 region is CASSEGRSGLGADTQYF. CDR3 nucleotide sequence: TGTGCCAGCAGTGAAGGAAGGAGCGGTTTAGGAGCAGATACGCAGTATTTT.

This clone showed up just once. This chain links TRBV18 with TRBJ2-7; D remains unclear. Trimming pared 2 bases from V and 2 bases from J, leaving 13 bases between. CDR3 length: 15 residues. Per the germline V gene, CDR1 is KGHSH and CDR2 is LQKENI. The chain's CDR3 is CASSPSLDGAYEQYF. In DNA form, the CDR3 reads TGTGCCAGCTCACCATCCTTGGACGGAGCCTACGAGCAGTACTTC.

The genes are TRBV7-9 and TRBJ1-5, with D tentatively TRBD1 (6 bases). The CDR3 runs 14 residues. CDR1 and CDR2 from the germline V gene are SEHNR and FQNEAQ (reference sequence). V dropped 0 bases and J dropped 13 bases, with 16 bases sitting between them. As DNA, the CDR3 is TGTGCCAGCAGCTTAGCCATTCTGGGGGGGACACAGCATTTT. This codes for CASSLAILGGTQHF.

This clone was detected a few times. The rearrangement uses TRBV5-1 and TRBJ1-2; 7 nucleotides agree with TRBD1. Germline CDR1 is SGHRS and CDR2 is YFSETQ. With V trimmed by 4 bases and J by 3 bases, 9 bases remained unmatched. The CDR3 is made up of 15 amino acids. DNA for the CDR3: TGCGCCAGCAGCCTATCAGACAGGGTCTACTATGGCTACACCTTC. This gives the protein CASSLSDRVYYGYTF.

This sequence joins TRBV5-1 and TRBJ2-7; TRBD1 is a possible D gene (6 bases). The CDR3 length is 14 residues. Germline CDR1 SGHRS, CDR2 YFSETQ. Trimming left V 1 base short and J 6 bases short, with 14 bases between. In DNA, the CDR3 is TGCGCCAGCAGCTTGAAGGGGGATGGAGGCGAGCAGTACTTC. It translates to CASSLKGDGGEQYF.

This clone came up a few times. The chain uses TRBV5-4 and TRBJ2-7, with TRBD1 matching 10 bases. This CDR3 is 14 amino acids long. Germline assignment: CDR1 SGHNT and CDR2 YYREEE (reference sequence). The trim removed 4 bases at V and 3 bases at J, leaving 4 bases unmatched. The CDR3 DNA reads as TGTGCCAGCAGCGCCGGGACAGGGGTCTACGAGCAGTACTTC. Protein: CASSAGTGVYEQYF. The whole variable domain, remainder taken from reference TRBV5-4 and TRBJ2-7, is ETGVTQSPTHLIKTRGQQVTLRCSSQSGHNTVSWYQQALGQGPQFIFQYYREEENGRGNFPPRFSGLQFPNYSSELNVNALELDDSALYLCASSAGTGVYEQYFGPGTRLTVT.

The chain combines TRBV6-1 with TRBJ1-5; a weak D match, TRBD1 (5 bases). Per germline, CDR1 MNHNS and CDR2 SASEGT. V was shortened by 3 bases and J by 7 bases, with 13 bases between the two germline ends. The CDR3 runs 14 residues. The CDR3 region has the DNA TGTGCCAGCAGTGACTCAGGGTTTGGGCAGCCCCAGCATTTT. It yields the protein CASSDSGFGQPQHF.

The chain combines TRBV28 with TRBJ2-7; tentatively, D is TRBD2 (6 bases). From germline, CDR1 is MDHEN and CDR2 SYDVKM. The V and J ends lost 7 bases and 3 bases respectively, with 19 bases between them. There are 15 residues in the CDR3. The CDR3 sequence is CASTNPRGYGYEQYF. The CDR3 nucleotides read TGTGCCAGCACCAATCCCCGGGGGTACGGCTACGAGCAGTACTTC.

This clone was picked up a small number of times. The chain employs TRBV2 and TRBJ1-5; weak D call: TRBD1 (5 bases). The V gene's germline CDR1 is SNHLY and CDR2 FYNNEI. This CDR3 has 14 residues. V was clipped by 7 bases and J by 0 bases, with 10 bases between them. Here the CDR3 DNA reads TGTGCCAGCACCAGACAGTATAGCAATCAGCCCCAGCATTTT. It codes for CASTRQYSNQPQHF.

The V gene is TRBV30, the J gene TRBJ1-6; D gene uncertain. CDR1 GTSNPN and CDR2 SVGIG come from the germline V gene (reference sequence). The CDR3 contains 13 residues. V lost 3 bases and J lost 4, with 7 bases in between. The CDR3 sequence is CAWSGIYNSPLHF. The CDR3 bases are TGTGCCTGGAGCGGGATTTATAATTCACCCCTCCACTTT.

The rearrangement links TRBV30 to TRBJ2-7; no definite D call. The V end lost 2 bases, the J end lost 2 bases, and 13 bases lay between the germline ends. The length of the CDR3 is 14 residues. Germline CDR1 is GTSNPN and CDR2 is SVGIG (reference sequence). CDR3 sequence: CAWSPPRTTYEQYF. In DNA form, the CDR3 reads TGTGCCTGGAGTCCCCCCCGGACGACCTACGAGCAGTACTTC.

The chain's CDR3 is CASSLAGQNSKETQYF. In DNA form, the CDR3 reads TGCGCCAGCAGCTTGGCGGGTCAGAACTCCAAAGAGACCCAGTACTTC. V is TRBV5-1 and J is TRBJ2-5; no reliable D call. V was shortened by 0 bases and J by 3 bases, with 15 bases between the two germline ends. Germline V gene lookup returns CDR1 SGHRS and CDR2 YFSETQ. The CDR3 loop spans 16 amino acids. The variable domain in full, with the rest retrieved from reference TRBV5-1 and TRBJ2-5, is KAGVTQTPRYLIKTRGQQVTLSCSPISGHRSVSWYQQTPGQGLQFLFEYFSETQRNKGNFPGRFSGRQFSNSRSEMNVSTLELGDSALYLCASSLAGQNSKETQYFGPGTRLLVL.

This clone has a single count. This sequence joins TRBV10-3 and TRBJ1-1, with D tentatively TRBD1 (6 bases). Per germline, CDR1 ENHRY and CDR2 SYGVKD. CDR3 length equals 16 residues. V was clipped by 3 bases and J by 5 bases, with 19 bases between them. The CDR3 is CAISEGLGRGETEAFF. CDR3 nucleotides: TGTGCCATCAGTGAAGGTTTAGGCAGGGGTGAAACTGAAGCTTTCTTT.

The genes are TRBV6-5 and TRBJ2-5; possible D gene TRBD1, 5 bases. Germline V gene data show CDR1 as MNHEY and CDR2 as SVGAGI. V was trimmed by 5 bases and J by 1 base, leaving 8 bases between them. The CDR3 loop spans 13 amino acids. CDR3: CASSKTVQETQYF. CDR3 coding DNA: TGTGCCAGCAGTAAGACAGTCCAAGAGACCCAGTACTTC.

The V call is TRBV5-1, the J call TRBJ1-4; TRBD1 might be the D (6 bases). V was clipped by 3 bases and J by 1 base, with 13 bases between them. Per germline, CDR1 SGHRS and CDR2 YFSETQ. The CDR3 covers 16 residues. The CDR3 region has the DNA TGCGCCAGCAGCTCCATGGGGGGCCGAACTAATGAAAAACTGTTTTTT. Translation gives CASSSMGGRTNEKLFF.

The rearrangement joins TRBV18 to TRBJ1-5; the D is unclear. CDR1 and CDR2 (germline): KGHSH, LQKENI. V was pared by 3 bases and J by 7 bases, with 10 bases between. This CDR3 region has 13 residues. The CDR3 region has the DNA TGTGCCAGCTCACCCGAGGGTCCCCAGCCCCAGCATTTT. Protein: CASSPEGPQPQHF.

The chain couples TRBV5-4 to TRBJ1-1; a possible D gene is TRBD1 (6 bases). The CDR3 totals 14 residues. CDR1 is SGHNT and CDR2 is YYREEE in the germline V gene (reference sequence). Trimming left V 4 bases short and J 1 base short, with 11 bases between. The DNA for the CDR3 is TGTGCCAGCAGCCAACAGGGTTGGAACACTGAAGCTTTCTTT. Translating it yields CASSQQGWNTEAFF.

This chain connects TRBV28 to TRBJ1-1; D unresolved. V was pared by 3 bases and J by 7 bases, with 9 bases between. This CDR3 contains 12 residues. Germline V gene data show CDR1 as MDHEN and CDR2 as SYDVKM. The CDR3 is CASSLPDREAFF. The CDR3 nucleotides are TGTGCCAGCAGTTTGCCAGATCGTGAAGCTTTCTTT.

The V call is TRBV9, the J call TRBJ1-4; perhaps TRBD1 as D (5 bases). V was trimmed by 4 bases and J by 3 bases, leaving 10 bases between them. Germline loops: CDR1 SGDLS, CDR2 YYNGEE. The CDR3 length is 14 residues. CDR3 in amino acids: CASSRDRSNEKLFF. CDR3 bases: TGTGCCAGCAGCCGGGACCGTTCTAATGAAAAACTGTTTTTT. The entire variable domain, with the rest obtained from reference TRBV9 and TRBJ1-4, is as follows: DSGVTQTPKHLITATGQRVTLRCSPRSGDLSVYWYQQSLDQGLQFLIQYYNGEERAKGNILERFSAQQFPDLHSELNLSSLELGDSALYFCASSRDRSNEKLFFGSGTQLSVL.

The V call is TRBV7-2, the J call TRBJ2-2; a weak D match, TRBD2 (6 bases). Between the trimmed V and J ends, which lost 5 bases and 3 bases, there was a span of 10 bases. Germline lookup yields CDR1 SGHTA and CDR2 FQGNSA. The CDR3 runs 14 residues. CDR3 protein: CASSVRLDTGELFF. Here the CDR3 DNA reads TGTGCCAGCAGCGTCAGACTAGACACCGGGGAGCTGTTTTTT.

This chain links TRBV11-3 with TRBJ2-7; D is uncertain. Deletions cut 5 bases from V and 6 bases from J, with 8 bases between. CDR1 and CDR2 (germline): SGHNT, YENEEA. The CDR3 extends over 11 amino acids. CDR3: CASSRKGEQYF. CDR3 DNA sequence: TGTGCCAGCAGCCGGAAGGGCGAGCAGTACTTC.